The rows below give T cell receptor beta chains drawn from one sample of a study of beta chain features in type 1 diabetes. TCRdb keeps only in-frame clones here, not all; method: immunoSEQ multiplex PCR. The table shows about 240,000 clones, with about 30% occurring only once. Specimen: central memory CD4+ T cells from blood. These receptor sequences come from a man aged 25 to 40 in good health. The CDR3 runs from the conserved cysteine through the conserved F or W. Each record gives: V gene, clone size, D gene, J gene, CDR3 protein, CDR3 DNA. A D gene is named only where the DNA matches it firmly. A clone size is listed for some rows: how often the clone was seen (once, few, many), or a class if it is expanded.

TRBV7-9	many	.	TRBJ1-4	CASSFPQTTNEKLFF	TGTGCCAGCAGCTTTCCACAGACAACTAATGAAAAACTGTTTTTT
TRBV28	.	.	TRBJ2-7	CASRSGPHPSYEQYF	TGTGCCAGCAGATCCGGGCCTCACCCCTCCTACGAGCAGTACTTC
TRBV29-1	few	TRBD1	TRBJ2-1	CSAGQGPNNEQFF	TGCAGCGCGGGACAGGGCCCAAATAATGAGCAGTTCTTC
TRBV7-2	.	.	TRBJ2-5	CASSLGGAKETQYF	TGTGCCAGCAGCTTAGGCGGAGCAAAAGAGACCCAGTACTTC
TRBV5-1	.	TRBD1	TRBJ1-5	CASRPRDSPIWPQHF	TGCGCCAGCAGGCCCCGGGACAGCCCTATTTGGCCCCAGCATTTT
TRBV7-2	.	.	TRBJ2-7	CASSPGTQGYEQYF	TGTGCCAGCAGCCCTGGGACACAGGGCTACGAGCAGTACTTC
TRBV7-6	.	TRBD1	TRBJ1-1	CASSLEDRAMNTEAFF	TGTGCCAGCAGCTTAGAGGACAGGGCTATGAACACTGAAGCTTTCTTT
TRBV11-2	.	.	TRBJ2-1	CASSLNAISSYNEQFF	TGTGCCAGCAGCTTAAACGCAATAAGCTCCTACAATGAGCAGTTCTTC
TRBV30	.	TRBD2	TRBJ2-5	CAWRISGGGDQYF	TGTGCCTGGAGGATTAGCGGGGGCGGGGACCAGTACTTC
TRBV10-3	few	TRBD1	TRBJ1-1	CATVAADRVIEAFF	TGTGCCACCGTCGCTGCGGACAGGGTGATTGAAGCTTTCTTT
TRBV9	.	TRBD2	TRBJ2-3	CASSVGTSGGLSTDTQYF	TGTGCCAGCAGCGTAGGGACTAGCGGGGGCCTCAGCACAGATACGCAGTATTTT
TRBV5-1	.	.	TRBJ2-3	CASTPAFTDTQYF	TGCGCCAGCACCCCGGCCTTCACAGATACGCAGTATTTT
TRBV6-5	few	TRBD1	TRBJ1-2	CASRGATGPYGGYTF	TGTGCCAGCAGGGGAGCGACAGGGCCTTATGGCGGCTACACCTTC
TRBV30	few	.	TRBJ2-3	CAWKHPGTSTDTQYF	TGTGCCTGGAAACACCCCGGGACAAGCACAGATACGCAGTATTTT
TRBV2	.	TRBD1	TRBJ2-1	CASSERTGMDEQFF	TGTGCCAGCAGTGAGCGGACAGGGATGGATGAGCAGTTCTTC
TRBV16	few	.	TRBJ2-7	CASSRTTGSEQYF	TGTGCCAGCAGCCGGACCACAGGGAGCGAGCAGTACTTC
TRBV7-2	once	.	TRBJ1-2	CASSLAAGEGYGYTF	TGTGCCAGCAGCTTAGCGGCAGGCGAGGGCTATGGCTACACCTTC
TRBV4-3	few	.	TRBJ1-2	CASSQGRTENYGYTF	TGCGCCAGCAGCCAGGGCCGGACCGAAAACTATGGCTACACCTTC
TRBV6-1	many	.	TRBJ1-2	CASSEALSGHGYTF	TGTGCCAGCAGTGAAGCGCTGTCAGGGCATGGCTACACCTTC
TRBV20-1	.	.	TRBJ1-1	CSAKQSQGAFF	TGCAGTGCTAAACAGAGCCAGGGAGCTTTCTTT
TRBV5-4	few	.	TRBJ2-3	CASSLSGLLTDTQYF	TGTGCCAGCAGCTTATCGGGACTGCTCACAGATACGCAGTATTTT
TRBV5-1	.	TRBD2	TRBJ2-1	CASSLRLAGETYNEQFF	TGCGCCAGCAGCTTACGACTAGCGGGGGAAACCTACAATGAGCAGTTCTTC
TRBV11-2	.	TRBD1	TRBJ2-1	CASSSTGVYNEQFF	TGTGCCAGCAGCTCGACAGGGGTCTACAATGAGCAGTTCTTC
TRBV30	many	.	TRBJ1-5	CAWSVDSNQPQHF	TGTGCCTGGAGTGTGGATAGCAATCAGCCCCAGCATTTT
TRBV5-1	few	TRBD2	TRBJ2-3	CASSLTTSGGDTQYF	TGCGCCAGCAGCTTGACGACTAGCGGGGGAGATACGCAGTATTTT
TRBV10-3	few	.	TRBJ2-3	CAITQGSGGYTDTQYF	TGTGCCATCACCCAGGGGAGTGGGGGCTACACAGATACGCAGTATTTT
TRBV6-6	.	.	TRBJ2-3	CASSYSQGPADTQYF	TGTGCCAGCAGTTACTCCCAGGGGCCCGCAGATACGCAGTATTTT
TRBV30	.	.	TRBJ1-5	CAWSAGGASNQPQHF	TGTGCCTGGAGTGCCGGGGGGGCGAGCAATCAGCCCCAGCATTTT